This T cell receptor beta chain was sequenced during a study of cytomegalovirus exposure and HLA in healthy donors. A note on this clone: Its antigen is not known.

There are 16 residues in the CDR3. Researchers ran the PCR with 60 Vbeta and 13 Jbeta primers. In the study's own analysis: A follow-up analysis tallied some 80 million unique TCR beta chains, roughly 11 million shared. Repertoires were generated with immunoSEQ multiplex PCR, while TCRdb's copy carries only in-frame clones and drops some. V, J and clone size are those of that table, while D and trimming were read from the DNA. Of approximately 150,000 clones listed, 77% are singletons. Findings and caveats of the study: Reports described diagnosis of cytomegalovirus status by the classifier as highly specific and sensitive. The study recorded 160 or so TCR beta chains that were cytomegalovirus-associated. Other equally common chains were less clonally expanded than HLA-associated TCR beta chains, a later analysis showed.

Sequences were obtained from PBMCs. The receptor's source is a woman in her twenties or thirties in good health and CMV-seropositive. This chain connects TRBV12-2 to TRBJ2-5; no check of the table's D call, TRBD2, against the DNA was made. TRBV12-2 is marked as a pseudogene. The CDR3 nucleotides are TGTGCAAGTCGCCCCAGAGATGGCGGGAGTGGTGAGACCCAGTACTTC. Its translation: CASRPRDGGSGETQYF.